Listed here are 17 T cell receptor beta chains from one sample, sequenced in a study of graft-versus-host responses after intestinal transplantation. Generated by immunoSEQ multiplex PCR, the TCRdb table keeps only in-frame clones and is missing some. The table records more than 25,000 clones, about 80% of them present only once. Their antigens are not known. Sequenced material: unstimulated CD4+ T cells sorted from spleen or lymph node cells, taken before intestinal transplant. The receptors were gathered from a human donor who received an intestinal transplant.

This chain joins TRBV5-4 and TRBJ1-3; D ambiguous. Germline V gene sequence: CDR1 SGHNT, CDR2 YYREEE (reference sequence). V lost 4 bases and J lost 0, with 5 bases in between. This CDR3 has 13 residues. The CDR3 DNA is TGTGCCAGCAGCCGGGACTCTGGAAACACCATATATTTT. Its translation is CASSRDSGNTIYF.

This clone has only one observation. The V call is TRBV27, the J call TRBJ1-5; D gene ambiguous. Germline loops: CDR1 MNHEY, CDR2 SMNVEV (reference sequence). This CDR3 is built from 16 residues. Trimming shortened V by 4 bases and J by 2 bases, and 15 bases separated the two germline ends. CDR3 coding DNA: TGTGCCAGCAGTTCCCTGGTAAGTCTCCGCAATCAGCCCCAGCATTTT. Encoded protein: CASSSLVSLRNQPQHF.

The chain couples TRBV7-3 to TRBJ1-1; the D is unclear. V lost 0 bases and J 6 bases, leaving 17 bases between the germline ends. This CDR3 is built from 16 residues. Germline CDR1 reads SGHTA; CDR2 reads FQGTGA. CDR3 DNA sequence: TGTGCCAGCAGCTTAACCCCGGGCCAGAACCACGCTGAAGCTTTCTTT. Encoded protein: CASSLTPGQNHAEAFF.

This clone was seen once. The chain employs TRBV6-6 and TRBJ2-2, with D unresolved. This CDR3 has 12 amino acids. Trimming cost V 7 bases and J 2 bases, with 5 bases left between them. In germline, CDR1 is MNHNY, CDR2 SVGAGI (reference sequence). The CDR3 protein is CASNGNTGELFF. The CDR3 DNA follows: TGTGCCAGCAACGGTAACACCGGGGAGCTGTTTTTT.

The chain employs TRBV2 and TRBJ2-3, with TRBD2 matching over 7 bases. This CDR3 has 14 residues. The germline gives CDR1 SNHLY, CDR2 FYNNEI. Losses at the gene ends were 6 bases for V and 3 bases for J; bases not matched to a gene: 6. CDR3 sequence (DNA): TGTGCCAGCAGAACCTGGGAGGGGACAGATACGCAGTATTTT. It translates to CASRTWEGTDTQYF.

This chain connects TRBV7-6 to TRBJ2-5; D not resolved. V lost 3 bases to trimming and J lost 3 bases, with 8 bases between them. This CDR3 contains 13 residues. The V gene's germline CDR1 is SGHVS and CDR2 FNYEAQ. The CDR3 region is CASSLWTEETQYF. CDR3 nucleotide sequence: TGTGCCAGCAGCTTGTGGACGGAAGAGACCCAGTACTTC.

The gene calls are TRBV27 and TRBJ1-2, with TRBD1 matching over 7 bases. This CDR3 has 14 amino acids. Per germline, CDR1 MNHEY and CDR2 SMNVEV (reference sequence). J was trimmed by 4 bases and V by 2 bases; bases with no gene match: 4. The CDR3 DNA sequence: TGTGCCAGCAGTTTAAAGGGGGACAGCTATGGCTACACCTTC. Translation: CASSLKGDSYGYTF.

The CDR3 nucleotides read TGTGCCAGCTCACCACTTGCCGGGACTCACTACAATGAGCAGTTCTTC. It codes for CASSPLAGTHYNEQFF. The V call is TRBV18, the J call TRBJ2-1, with D tentatively TRBD2 (6 bases). V was cut by 1 base and J by 3 bases, with 13 bases left in between. This CDR3 contains 16 residues. Germline CDR1 and CDR2: KGHSH and LQKENI.

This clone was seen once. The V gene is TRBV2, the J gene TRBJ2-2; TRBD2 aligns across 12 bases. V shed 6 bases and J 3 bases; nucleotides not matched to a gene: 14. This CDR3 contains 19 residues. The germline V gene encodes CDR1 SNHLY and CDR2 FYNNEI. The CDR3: CASRPGQGLAGGHTGELFF. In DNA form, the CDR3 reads TGTGCCAGCAGACCGGGACAGGGGCTAGCGGGAGGGCACACCGGGGAGCTGTTTTTT.

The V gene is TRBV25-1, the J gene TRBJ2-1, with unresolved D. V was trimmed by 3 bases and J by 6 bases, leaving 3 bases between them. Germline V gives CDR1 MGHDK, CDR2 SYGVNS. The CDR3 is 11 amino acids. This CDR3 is CASSEFNEQFF. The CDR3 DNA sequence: TGTGCCAGCAGTGAGTTCAATGAGCAGTTCTTC.

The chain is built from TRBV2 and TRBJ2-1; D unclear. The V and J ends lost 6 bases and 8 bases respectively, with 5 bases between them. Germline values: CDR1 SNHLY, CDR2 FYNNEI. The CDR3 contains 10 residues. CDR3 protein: CASRLDEQFF. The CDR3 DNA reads TGTGCCAGCAGGTTAGATGAGCAGTTCTTC. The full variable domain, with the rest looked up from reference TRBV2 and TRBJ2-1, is EPEVTQTPSHQVTQMGQEVILRCVPISNHLYFYWYRQILGQKVEFLVSFYNNEISEKSEIFDDQFSVERPDGSNFTLKIRSTKLEDSAMYFCASRLDEQFFGPGTRLTVL.

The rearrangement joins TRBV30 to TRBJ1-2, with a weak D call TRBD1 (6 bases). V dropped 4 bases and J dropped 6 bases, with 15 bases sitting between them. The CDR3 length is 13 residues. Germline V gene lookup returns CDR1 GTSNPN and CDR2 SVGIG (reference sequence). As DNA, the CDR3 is TGTGCCTGGATCAGCATCAGGGGCCATGGCTACACCTTC. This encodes CAWISIRGHGYTF.

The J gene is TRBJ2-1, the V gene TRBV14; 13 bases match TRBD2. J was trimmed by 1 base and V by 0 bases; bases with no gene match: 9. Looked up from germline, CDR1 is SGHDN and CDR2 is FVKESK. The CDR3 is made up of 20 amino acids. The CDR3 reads CASSQDGGLAGIGSYNEQFF. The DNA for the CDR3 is TGTGCCAGCAGCCAAGATGGGGGACTAGCGGGGATCGGGTCCTACAATGAGCAGTTCTTC.

CDR3 nucleotide sequence: TGTGCCAGCAGCGTCCGGACAGGAGGGCTGAACACCGGGGAGCTGTTTTTT. Translated: CASSVRTGGLNTGELFF. V usage is TRBV11-2 and J usage is TRBJ2-2; possible D gene TRBD1, 7 bases. The germline V and J ends were trimmed by 5 bases and 1 base, with 17 bases remaining between them. The CDR3 has 17 residues. Germline V CDR1 and CDR2: SGHAT, FQNNGV.

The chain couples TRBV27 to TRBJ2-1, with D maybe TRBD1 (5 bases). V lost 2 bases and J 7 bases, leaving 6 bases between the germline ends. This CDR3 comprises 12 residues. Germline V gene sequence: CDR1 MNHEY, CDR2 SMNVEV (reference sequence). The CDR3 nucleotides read TGTGCCAGCAGTTTAAGGGGTAATGAGCAGTTCTTC. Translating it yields CASSLRGNEQFF.

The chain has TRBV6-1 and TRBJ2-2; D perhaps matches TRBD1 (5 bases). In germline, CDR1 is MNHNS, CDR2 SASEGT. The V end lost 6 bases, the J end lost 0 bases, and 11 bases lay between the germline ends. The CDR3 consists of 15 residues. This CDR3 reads CASSPLTANTGELFF. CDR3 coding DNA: TGTGCCAGCAGCCCGTTGACAGCGAACACCGGGGAGCTGTTTTTT.

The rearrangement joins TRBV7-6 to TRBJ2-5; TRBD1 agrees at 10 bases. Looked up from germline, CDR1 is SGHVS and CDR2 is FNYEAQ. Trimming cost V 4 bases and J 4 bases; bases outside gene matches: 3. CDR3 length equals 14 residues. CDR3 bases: TGTGCCAGCAGCTCGACAGGGGGCGCAGAGACCCAGTACTTC. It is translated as CASSSTGGAETQYF.